The 29 T cell receptor beta chains listed next were all sequenced from one sample in a study of cytomegalovirus exposure and HLA in healthy donors. The PCR used 60 Vbeta and 13 Jbeta primers. The protocol was immunoSEQ multiplex PCR, while the TCRdb copy is restricted to in-frame clones and leaves out a portion. Across 140,000 to 150,000 clones, the top ten clones capture around 0.96% of the sample. Input material: PBMCs. Source of these receptors: a male donor in good health and CMV-seronegative.

V gene TRBV4-2 combines with J gene TRBJ2-7; weak D call: TRBD2 (7 bases). The length of the CDR3 is 15 residues. The V end was cut by 4 bases, the J end by 4 bases, with 17 bases between. Germline-derived CDR1 and CDR2 are LGHNA and YNFKEQ. The CDR3 sequence is CASSPQVRGGYEQYF. The CDR3 nucleotides read TGTGCCAGCAGCCCGCAGGTCAGGGGAGGGTACGAGCAGTACTTC.

As DNA, the CDR3 is TGTGCCAGCAGTTCCCAGAGGGGGATGCTCTACGAGCAGTACTTC. Its translation: CASSSQRGMLYEQYF. The V call is TRBV6-5, the J call TRBJ2-7, with D maybe TRBD1 (6 bases). The CDR3 spans 15 residues. CDR1 is MNHEY, CDR2 SVGAGI, per germline. The ends were cut back, 4 bases at V and 3 bases at J, with 16 bases in the middle.

This chain uses TRBV29-1 with TRBJ2-1; the D gene is possibly TRBD2 (6 bases). CDR3 length equals 15 residues. Trimming stripped 6 bases from V and 8 bases from J, with 23 bases between. Germline V gene data show CDR1 as SQVTM and CDR2 as ANQGSEA. The CDR3, as DNA: TGCAGCGTCGGGTCTCTAGCGCTTCAAGCGGATGAGCAGTTCTTC. The encoded protein is CSVGSLALQADEQFF.

The chain combines TRBV28 with TRBJ1-2; no clear D gene. Trimming removed 6 bases from V and 4 bases from J, with 12 bases in between. The CDR3 runs 13 residues. Germline assignment: CDR1 MDHEN and CDR2 SYDVKM. For the CDR3, the DNA is TGTGCCAGCAGCCTTGGAGCAATCTATGGCTACACCTTC. Its translation is CASSLGAIYGYTF.

The V call is TRBV27, the J call TRBJ2-2; TRBD2 agrees at 7 bases. This CDR3 comprises 17 residues. CDR1 MNHEY and CDR2 SMNVEV come from the germline V gene (reference sequence). V dropped 7 bases and J dropped 2; count of bases not matched to a gene: 13. This CDR3 reads CASTIRVWEGNTGELFF. CDR3 coding DNA: TGTGCCAGCACCATAAGAGTCTGGGAGGGAAACACCGGGGAGCTGTTTTTT.

Comment on this clone: Other DNA variants within this sample encode the same CDR3. V gene TRBV30 combines with J gene TRBJ2-7, with 8 bases lining up with TRBD1. Per the germline V gene, CDR1 is GTSNPN and CDR2 is SVGIG (reference sequence). CDR3 length: 14 residues. After removal of 0 bases from V and 3 bases from J, the junction contained 4 bases not matched to a gene. CDR3: CAWSVGTGGYEQYF. CDR3 sequence (DNA): TGTGCCTGGAGTGTGGGGACAGGCGGCTACGAGCAGTACTTC. Variable domain in full (rest from reference TRBV30 and TRBJ2-7): SQTIHQWPATLVQPVGSPLSLECTVEGTSNPNLYWYRQAAGRGLQLLFYSVGIGQISSEVPQNLSASRPQDRQFILSSKKLLLSDSGFYLCAWSVGTGGYEQYFGPGTRLTVT.

V is TRBV30 and J is TRBJ1-6; 10 positions agree with TRBD1. The CDR3 has 19 residues. The germline V gene encodes CDR1 GTSNPN and CDR2 SVGIG (reference sequence). Trimming took 8 bases from V and 8 from J; bases not matched to a gene: 24. The CDR3 region is CARKLETTKSGTGDSPLHF. In DNA, the CDR3 is TGTGCCCGAAAGTTGGAAACTACCAAATCCGGGACAGGGGATTCACCCCTCCACTTT. The full variable domain, with the rest looked up from reference TRBV30 and TRBJ1-6, is SQTIHQWPATLVQPVGSPLSLECTVEGTSNPNLYWYRQAAGRGLQLLFYSVGIGQISSEVPQNLSASRPQDRQFILSSKKLLLSDSGFYLCARKLETTKSGTGDSPLHFGNGTRLTVT.

The chain uses TRBV7-2 and TRBJ2-2, with no clear D. Germline V gene data show CDR1 as SGHTA and CDR2 as FQGNSA. The CDR3 is 14 amino acids. V lost 6 bases and J lost 8, with 16 bases in between. The CDR3 nucleotides read TGTGCCAGCAGACCCGCGGCGCGCCCTGGGGAGCTGTTTTTT. Its protein is CASRPAARPGELFF.

The chain has TRBV7-7 and TRBJ2-7, with a tentative D call TRBD2 (6 bases). The CDR3 has 13 residues. CDR1 is SSHAT and CDR2 is FNYEAQ in the germline V gene (reference sequence). Trimming took 0 bases from V and 6 from J, leaving 9 bases between them. CDR3 sequence (DNA): TGTGCCAGCAGCTTAGCGCCGGAGGGCGAGCAGTACTTC. Its translation is CASSLAPEGEQYF. Full variable domain (remainder filled in from reference TRBV7-7 and TRBJ2-7): GAGVSQSPRYKVTKRGQDVTLRCDPISSHATLYWYQQALGQGPEFLTYFNYEAQPDKSGLPSDRFSAERPEGSISTLTIQRTEQRDSAMYRCASSLAPEGEQYFGPGTRLTVT.

CDR3 protein: CASSLRDSYNSPLHF. The CDR3, as DNA: TGTGCCAGCAGCTTAAGGGACAGTTATAATTCACCCCTCCACTTT. V and J are TRBV7-9 and TRBJ1-6; 7 bases match TRBD1. Losses at the gene ends were 2 bases for V and 4 bases for J; bases not matched to a gene: 2. The CDR3 is 15 residues long. Germline V gene lookup returns CDR1 SEHNR and CDR2 FQNEAQ (reference sequence). Looking up the rest from reference TRBV7-9 and TRBJ1-6 gives the full variable domain: DTGVSQNPRHKITKRGQNVTFRCDPISEHNRLYWYRQTLGQGPEFLTYFQNEAQLEKSRLLSDRFSAERPKGSFSTLEIQRTEQGDSAMYLCASSLRDSYNSPLHFGNGTRLTVT.

V and J are TRBV5-1 and TRBJ2-1; 7 positions match TRBD2. This CDR3 has 16 amino acids. Looked up from germline, CDR1 is SGHRS and CDR2 is YFSETQ. J lost 0 bases, V lost 7 bases, and 10 bases had no gene match. The CDR3 DNA is TGCGCCAGCGCCGAAGGAGGGAGGGGCTCCTACAATGAGCAGTTCTTC. This encodes CASAEGGRGSYNEQFF. The full variable domain, with the rest looked up from reference TRBV5-1 and TRBJ2-1, is KAGVTQTPRYLIKTRGQQVTLSCSPISGHRSVSWYQQTPGQGLQFLFEYFSETQRNKGNFPGRFSGRQFSNSRSEMNVSTLELGDSALYLCASAEGGRGSYNEQFFGPGTRLTVL.

CDR3 region: CAWSVGREETQYF. The CDR3 DNA is TGTGCCTGGAGTGTAGGCAGGGAAGAGACCCAGTACTTC. The chain uses TRBV30 and TRBJ2-5; TRBD1 might be the D (5 bases). Germline-derived CDR1 and CDR2 are GTSNPN and SVGIG (reference sequence). V lost 0 bases and J lost 3, with 8 bases in between. This CDR3 has 13 amino acids. Filled out from reference TRBV30 and TRBJ2-5, the complete variable domain reads SQTIHQWPATLVQPVGSPLSLECTVEGTSNPNLYWYRQAAGRGLQLLFYSVGIGQISSEVPQNLSASRPQDRQFILSSKKLLLSDSGFYLCAWSVGREETQYFGPGTRLLVL.

The chain employs TRBV7-3 and TRBJ2-7, with 9 positions matching TRBD1. CDR3 length: 15 amino acids. CDR1 is SGHTA, CDR2 FQGTGA, per germline. J was trimmed by 2 bases and V by 2 bases; bases with no gene match: 4. CDR3 in DNA: TGTGCCAGCAGCTTATCCGGGACAGGGCCCTACGAGCAGTACTTC. Translated, it gives CASSLSGTGPYEQYF.

The CDR3 nucleotides read TGTGCCAGCAGTCACAGGGATAGCAATCAGCCCCAGCATTTT. As protein: CASSHRDSNQPQHF. The chain combines TRBV27 with TRBJ1-5, with D possibly being TRBD1 (6 bases). V was clipped by 5 bases and J by 0 bases, with 8 bases between them. In germline, CDR1 is MNHEY, CDR2 SMNVEV (reference sequence). CDR3 length equals 14 residues.

This chain connects TRBV30 to TRBJ2-5; 7 bases line up with TRBD1. The CDR3 length is 16 residues. The V segment lost 1 base and the J segment 5 bases; nucleotides outside the gene matches: 13. In germline, CDR1 is GTSNPN, CDR2 SVGIG (reference sequence). The CDR3 loop is CAWSGQGSLLGETQYF. DNA of the CDR3: TGTGCCTGGAGTGGACAGGGATCCCTTTTAGGGGAGACCCAGTACTTC. Variable domain in full (rest from reference TRBV30 and TRBJ2-5): SQTIHQWPATLVQPVGSPLSLECTVEGTSNPNLYWYRQAAGRGLQLLFYSVGIGQISSEVPQNLSASRPQDRQFILSSKKLLLSDSGFYLCAWSGQGSLLGETQYFGPGTRLLVL.

The V gene is TRBV7-2, the J gene TRBJ2-3; weak D call: TRBD1 (5 bases). The germline V gene encodes CDR1 SGHTA and CDR2 FQGNSA. Between the trimmed V and J ends, which lost 2 bases and 0 bases, there was a span of 9 bases. This CDR3 contains 15 residues. The CDR3 DNA reads TGTGCCAGCAGCTTATTGAGACAGAGCACAGATACGCAGTATTTT. As protein: CASSLLRQSTDTQYF. Supplemented by reference TRBV7-2 and TRBJ2-3, the full variable domain reads GAGVSQSPSNKVTEKGKDVELRCDPISGHTALYWYRQSLGQGLEFLIYFQGNSAPDKSGLPSDRFSAERTGGSVSTLTIQRTQQEDSAVYLCASSLLRQSTDTQYFGPGTRLTVL.

This rearrangement joins TRBV30 to TRBJ2-7; D ambiguous. CDR1 is GTSNPN and CDR2 is SVGIG in the germline V gene (reference sequence). With 0 bases removed from V and 0 bases from J, the gap between germline ends came to 12 bases. The CDR3 totals 15 residues. This chain's CDR3 is CAWSVGDRFSYEQYF. CDR3 coding DNA: TGTGCCTGGAGTGTTGGAGACCGATTCTCCTACGAGCAGTACTTC.

The V call is TRBV6-1, the J call TRBJ2-1, with D tentatively TRBD2 (6 bases). In germline, CDR1 is MNHNS, CDR2 SASEGT. The CDR3 has 14 residues. V was pared by 2 bases and J by 9 bases, with 14 bases between. DNA for the CDR3: TGTGCCAGCAGTGAACTAGCGCTCGTTAGTGAGCAGTTCTTC. Protein sequence: CASSELALVSEQFF.

The gene calls are TRBV4-2 and TRBJ1-4; TRBD1 matches at 9 bases. CDR3 size: 19 residues. Germline V gives CDR1 LGHNA, CDR2 YNFKEQ. With V trimmed by 0 bases and J by 7 bases, 15 bases remained unmatched. The CDR3 sequence is CASSQEAGTGSVVSEKLFF. The CDR3 DNA follows: TGTGCCAGCAGCCAAGAGGCCGGGACAGGGAGTGTCGTATCTGAAAAACTGTTTTTT.

The gene calls are TRBV2 and TRBJ1-1; 7 nucleotides agree with TRBD1. The CDR3 extends over 13 amino acids. Germline V CDR1 and CDR2: SNHLY, FYNNEI. V shed 6 bases, J shed 7 bases, and the junction held 8 bases outside the gene matches. In DNA form, the CDR3 reads TGTGCCAGCAGGGGCCGGGACAGTCTTGAAGCTTTCTTT. Residues: CASRGRDSLEAFF.

The rearrangement uses TRBV5-1 and TRBJ2-4; D possibly corresponds to TRBD2 (6 bases). Germline V gives CDR1 SGHRS, CDR2 YFSETQ. The CDR3 spans 14 residues. The V end lost 3 bases, the J end lost 7 bases, and 14 bases lay between the germline ends. CDR3 amino acids: CASSSDSGGNIQYF. The CDR3 DNA reads TGCGCCAGCAGCTCGGACTCTGGGGGGAACATTCAGTACTTC.

In nucleotides, the CDR3 is TGTGCCATCAGGGAGGGGGCGATATCTGATACGCAGTATTTT. Its translation: CAIREGAISDTQYF. The chain joins TRBV10-3 to TRBJ2-3; D may be TRBD1 (7 bases). Germline CDR1 ENHRY, CDR2 SYGVKD. Trimming took 6 bases from V and 6 from J, leaving 16 bases between them. The CDR3 is 14 amino acids.

The chain joins TRBV29-1 to TRBJ2-3; 7 bases align to TRBD1. Unmatched junction bases numbered 14, after V lost 1 base and J lost 4 bases. This CDR3 is built from 17 residues. The germline V gene has CDR1 SQVTM and CDR2 ANQGSEA. This CDR3 reads CSVEGGARGLSSDTQYF. The CDR3 DNA sequence: TGCAGCGTTGAAGGAGGCGCGAGGGGGCTTAGCTCAGATACGCAGTATTTT.

V gene TRBV7-9 combines with J gene TRBJ2-3; no clear D gene. Trimming cost V 4 bases and J 4 bases, with 9 bases left between them. The CDR3 runs 13 residues. Germline values: CDR1 SEHNR, CDR2 FQNEAQ (reference sequence). CDR3 protein: CASSWQASDTQYF. For the CDR3, the DNA is TGTGCCAGCAGCTGGCAGGCTTCAGATACGCAGTATTTT.

The genes are TRBV20-1 and TRBJ1-1; D gene uncertain. V lost 6 bases and J 7 bases, leaving 12 bases between the germline ends. This CDR3 spans 11 amino acids. The germline V gene encodes CDR1 DFQATT and CDR2 SNEGSKA (reference sequence). The CDR3 DNA follows: TGCAGTGCGAGTTCGCCCGTTGAAGCTTTCTTT. This sequence encodes CSASSPVEAFF.

V usage is TRBV6-5 and J usage is TRBJ2-2; 9 bases agree with TRBD2. J gave up 6 bases and V 4 bases, and 6 bases lay outside the gene matches. CDR1 and CDR2 (germline): MNHEY, SVGAGI. The CDR3 consists of 15 residues. This CDR3 reads CASSWAGTSSGELFF. Written as DNA, the CDR3 is TGTGCCAGCAGTTGGGCCGGGACTAGCTCCGGGGAGCTGTTTTTT.

V usage is TRBV7-8 and J usage is TRBJ2-3; TRBD2 agrees at 9 bases. Germline V gene data show CDR1 as SGHVS and CDR2 as FQNEAQ. The CDR3 consists of 15 residues. With 4 bases clipped from V and 3 bases from J, the junction kept 5 bases outside the gene matches. The CDR3 DNA reads as TGTGCCAGCAGCTCAGGACTAGCGCCAACAGATACGCAGTATTTT. Protein product: CASSSGLAPTDTQYF.

A word on this clone: A junction boundary mismatches the germline segment, possibly from a read error. V and J are TRBV7-7 and TRBJ2-5, with 7 bases that match TRBD2. This CDR3 has 16 amino acids. Germline CDR1 and CDR2: SSHAT and FNYEAQ (reference sequence). The CDR3 protein is CASSSRLSGGQETQYF. CDR3 bases: TGTGCTAGCAGCTCCCGTCTTTCGGGGGGACAAGAGACCCAGTACTTC.

V is TRBV5-1 and J is TRBJ2-1, with 10 nucleotides matching TRBD2. CDR1 and CDR2 from the germline V gene are SGHRS and YFSETQ. V lost 7 bases, J lost 6 bases, and 10 bases stayed unmatched. The CDR3 spans 15 residues. CDR3 residues: CASRRGLAGVNEQFF. CDR3 DNA: TGCGCCAGCCGCCGCGGTCTAGCGGGAGTCAATGAGCAGTTCTTC.